Given below is one T cell receptor (beta chain) in context. There is no known antigen for this receptor. Nothing much larger sits one base from this clone, and base qualities are not available. The CDR3 goes from the cysteine to the phenylalanine over 14 residues. The read is trimmed to its CDR3 DNA, 42 bases read in frame from base 1. Via the germline V gene (reference sequence), CDR1 is GTSNPN and CDR2 SVGIG. Germline trimming: 2 bases from V, 5 bases from J; junction bases outside gene matches: 6. Peripheral blood CD8+ and CD4+ T cells from healthy donors, Susac syndrome patients and multiple sclerosis patients were profiled using high-throughput TCR beta sequencing. The healthy donors served as controls matched for age and sex. CD8+ TEMRA cells were enriched by FACS, while bulk CD8+ and CD4+ T cells were purified by magnetic negative isolation. Blood was drawn into EDTA tubes, processed within 24 hours, and PBMCs were isolated by density gradient centrifugation. PBMCs intended for TCR sequencing were frozen in liquid nitrogen and were later thawed in a 37 degrees C water bath. The sorted or isolated CD4+, CD8+ and CD8+ TEMRA cells reached a purity of at least 90%.

This specimen belongs to a study of CD8 T cells in Susac syndrome (dated by TCRdb to about 2019). About the full investigation: The study used repertoire sequencing to test whether antigen drove CD8+ T cell activation and differentiation in Susac syndrome.

The paper as a whole reports these results and caveats: The study acknowledged that relatively few individuals were included in the TCR sequencing and HLA analysis.

RNA was extracted using the RNeasy kit, and about 0.45 to 1 microgram was reverse transcribed with random hexamers. The immunoSEQ multiplex PCR assay, covering 54 Vbeta and 13 Jbeta segments, was used to amplify TCR beta CDR3 regions. To correct PCR amplification bias, a synthetic template baseline was used for both primer optimization and computational correction. In the source study's methods: Reads were annotated to V, D and J genes according to IMGT and were analyzed with immunoSEQ Analyzer, with only productive sequences retained. To calculate clonality, Shannon entropy was normalized by log2 of the number of productive unique sequences and then subtracted from one. For each patient and control, public and private clones were evaluated among the 100 most prevalent clones. A clone was defined as Susac-specific if it was absent from the healthy and MS cohorts, from 1052 published viral clones and from other ImmuneACCESS disease sequences. In-frame beta chains were kept once TCRdb had trimmed the public reads at Q25 with fastp and called clones with MiXCR. All rows with the same CDR3 protein become a single entry with the most common DNA and genes. TCRdb, not the original authors, processed these V and J calls. The sample profile shows 120,000 to 150,000 distinct CDR3 sequences; roughly 94% of them were found once. Approximately 0.08% of the sample lies in the top ten.

This sequence uses TRBV30 and TRBJ2-1; 7 middle bases align to TRBD2. The receptor comes from a human donor in good health. Sample: CD4+ T cells from PBMCs. The CDR3 is CAWSPGLPHNEQFF. DNA sequence: TGTGCCTGGAGTCCGGGACTACCACACAATGAGCAGTTCTTC. Supplemented by the reference TRBV30 and TRBJ2-1 proteins around the CDR3, the complete variable domain is SQTIHQWPATLVQPVGSPLSLECTVEGTSNPNLYWYRQAAGRGLQLLFYSVGIGQISSEVPQNLSASRPQDRQFILSSKKLLLSDSGFYLCAWSPGLPHNEQFFGPGTRLTVL.